The source of this T cell receptor (beta chain) is a study of T cell changes during pregnancy in multiple sclerosis. The germline V gene has CDR1 SGHAT and CDR2 FQNNGV. This CDR3 region has 13 residues. Deletions cut 2 bases from V and 3 bases from J, with 7 bases between. Sequenced by immunoSEQ multiplex PCR; TCRdb stores in-frame clones only, minus some. The sample shows approximately 40,000 clones, around nine tenths of them seen only once. The source was CD4+ T cells from peripheral blood mononuclear cells, collected before pregnancy. The sequence derives from a female donor with multiple sclerosis, enrolled in a pregnancy study. J is TRBJ2-5 and V is TRBV11-2, with D tentatively TRBD2 (5 bases). CDR3 loop: CASSLSLEETQYF. As DNA, the CDR3 is TGTGCCAGCAGCTTATCACTAGAAGAGACCCAGTACTTC.